This entry is about one T cell receptor (beta chain). The sample originates from a study of monozygotic twins with inflammatory bowel disease. TCRdb reprocessed the 5' RACE reads; each CDR3 protein has one entry and no DNA is given. The sample totals approximately 210,000 distinct CDR3 sequences. Germline loops: CDR1 SQVTM, CDR2 ANQGSEA. This CDR3 comprises 13 residues. Input material: blood. The TCR comes from a human donor with ulcerative colitis or Crohn's disease, or a healthy co-twin of an affected twin (not recorded which). The V gene is TRBV29-1, the J gene TRBJ1-1. This CDR3 is CSVERDRNTEAFF.